This entry is about one T cell receptor beta chain. This record comes from a study of blood T cell repertoires in COVID-19. In the study overall: Material from acute and convalescent COVID-19 was sourced from the United States, Italy and Spain. T cells, B-cell-depleted T cells, or PBMCs provided the cDNA or gDNA that served as material.

Authors' data handling: Scientists estimated how many nucleated cells there were by amplifying reference gene primers. Only in-frame clones appear in the TCRdb table, and some are missing; sequencing was by immunoSEQ multiplex PCR. The DNA was the basis for D and trimming; V, J and clone size are from that table. The table records some 140,000 clones, about 80% of them present only once. Germline CDR1 is SGHAT and CDR2 is FQDESV (reference sequence). CDR3 length: 13 residues. V lost 5 bases to trimming and J lost 8 bases, with 15 bases between them. This chain links TRBV11-1 with TRBJ1-2; a weak D match, TRBD1 (5 bases). This receptor was taken from a man aged 55 to 70 with acute or convalescent COVID-19. Sequencing was done on a sample of peripheral blood. CDR3 residues: CASSDGPGIGYTF. CDR3 bases: TGTGCCAGCAGCGACGGCCCAGGGATCGGCTACACCTTC.